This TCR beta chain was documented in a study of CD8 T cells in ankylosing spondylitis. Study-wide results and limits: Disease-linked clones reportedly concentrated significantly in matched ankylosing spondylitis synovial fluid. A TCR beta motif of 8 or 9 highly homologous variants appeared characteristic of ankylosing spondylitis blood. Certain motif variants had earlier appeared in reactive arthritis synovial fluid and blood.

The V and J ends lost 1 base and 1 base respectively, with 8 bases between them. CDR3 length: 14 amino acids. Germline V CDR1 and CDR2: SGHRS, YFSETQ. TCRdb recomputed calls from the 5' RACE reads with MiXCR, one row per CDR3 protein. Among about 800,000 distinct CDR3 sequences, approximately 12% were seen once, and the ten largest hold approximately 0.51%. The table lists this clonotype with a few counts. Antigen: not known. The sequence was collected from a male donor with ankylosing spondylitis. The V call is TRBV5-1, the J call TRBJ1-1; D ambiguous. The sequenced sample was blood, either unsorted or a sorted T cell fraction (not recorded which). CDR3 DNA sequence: TGCGCCAGCAGCTTGAGTTGGAGGAACACTGAAGCTTTCTTT. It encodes CASSLSWRNTEAFF.